Presented here are 16 T cell receptor beta chains from one specimen sequenced in a study of control samples from healthy donors and cancer patients. The repertoire was sequenced with immunoSEQ multiplex PCR; TCRdb's copy has only in-frame clones and lacks some. The table lists 170,000 or so clones, 85% to 95% of them singletons. Sequences were obtained from blood. The receptors were sampled from a man aged 18 to 29 in good health.

The chain is built from TRBV4-1 and TRBJ1-5; no reliable D call. The germline V gene encodes CDR1 MGHRA and CDR2 YSYEKL. The V end lost 4 bases, the J end lost 1 base, and 11 bases lay between the germline ends. The CDR3 has 15 residues. The CDR3 region is CASSLSYLSNQPQHF. The CDR3 coding sequence is TGCGCCAGCAGCCTCTCTTACCTCAGCAATCAGCCCCAGCATTTT.

The rearrangement links TRBV4-1 to TRBJ2-7; no definite D call. The V end lost 3 bases, the J end lost 2 bases, and 11 bases lay between the germline ends. The CDR3 contains 14 residues. Germline V CDR1 and CDR2: MGHRA, YSYEKL. CDR3 region: CASSQSLRTYEQYF. The CDR3 DNA reads as TGCGCCAGCAGCCAGAGTCTTAGGACCTACGAGCAGTACTTC.

The V call is TRBV14, the J call TRBJ2-1; TRBD1 might be the D (6 bases). CDR1 SGHDN and CDR2 FVKESK come from the germline V gene. Trimming left V 4 bases short and J 0 bases short, with 10 bases between. This CDR3 is built from 15 residues. The CDR3 loop is CASSRDRSSYNEQFF. The CDR3 DNA follows: TGTGCCAGCAGCCGCGACAGGTCCTCCTACAATGAGCAGTTCTTC.

The chain recombines TRBV6-6 with TRBJ1-4; no firm D call. The CDR3 extends over 15 amino acids. With 7 bases removed from V and 1 base from J, the gap between germline ends came to 13 bases. In germline, CDR1 is MNHNY, CDR2 SVGAGI (reference sequence). Here the CDR3 DNA reads TGTGCCAGCACGCCAAAAACAAAAACTAATGAAAAACTGTTTTTT. Amino acid sequence: CASTPKTKTNEKLFF.

This clone came up a few times. The CDR3 DNA follows: TGCGCCAGCAGGAGGGACGTTGCCGGGGAGCTGTTTTTT. This gives the protein CASRRDVAGELFF. The genes are TRBV10-2 and TRBJ2-2; D tentatively reads TRBD1 or TRBD2 (5 bases each). V was pared by 6 bases and J by 6 bases, with 11 bases between. Germline V gives CDR1 WSHSY, CDR2 SAAADI. The CDR3 totals 13 residues.

The chain is built from TRBV19 and TRBJ2-7; maybe TRBD1 (6 bases). V lost 3 bases and J lost 2, with 17 bases in between. Per germline, CDR1 LNHDA and CDR2 SQIVND (reference sequence). The CDR3 spans 16 residues. In DNA, the CDR3 is TGTGCCAGTAGTATCAGGTGGACAGAAGCTCCCTACGAGCAGTACTTC. The encoded protein is CASSIRWTEAPYEQYF.

This sequence joins TRBV5-4 and TRBJ2-7; D not resolved. V was shortened by 4 bases and J by 1 base, with 6 bases between the two germline ends. The CDR3 extends over 12 amino acids. The germline CDR1 and CDR2 sequences are SGHNT and YYREEE (reference sequence). CDR3 sequence: CASSGGSYEQYF. CDR3 DNA: TGTGCCAGCAGCGGTGGGTCCTACGAGCAGTACTTC.

The chain has TRBV7-2 and TRBJ1-2; 7 nucleotides match TRBD1. This CDR3 has 15 amino acids. Unmatched junction bases numbered 5, after V lost 3 bases and J lost 1 base. In germline, CDR1 is SGHTA, CDR2 FQGNSA. The CDR3 sequence is CASSFTGTVNYGYTF. For the CDR3, the DNA is TGTGCCAGCAGCTTTACCGGGACAGTTAACTATGGCTACACCTTC.

This chain links TRBV7-3 with TRBJ2-1; D may correspond to TRBD1 or TRBD2 (5 bases each). This CDR3 contains 12 residues. Per the germline V gene, CDR1 is SGHTA and CDR2 is FQGTGA. Deletions cut 2 bases from V and 9 bases from J, with 8 bases between. The CDR3 region has the DNA TGTGCCAGCAGCTTAGAGGGGTCTGAGCAGTTCTTC. Translating gives CASSLEGSEQFF.

This rearrangement joins TRBV10-3 to TRBJ1-1; TRBD1 agrees at 7 bases. From germline, CDR1 is ENHRY and CDR2 SYGVKD. Trimming removed 0 bases from V and 2 bases from J; junction bases left unmatched: 9. This CDR3 contains 17 residues. The DNA for the CDR3 is TGTGCCATCAGTGAGTCAGGTGGAGGGGGCGAAAACACTGAAGCTTTCTTT. Translated, it gives CAISESGGGGENTEAFF.

This chain joins TRBV20-1 and TRBJ1-5, with D maybe TRBD1 (5 bases). CDR3 length: 11 residues. Germline V CDR1 and CDR2: DFQATT, SNEGSKA (reference sequence). The V and J ends lost 5 bases and 6 bases respectively, with 8 bases between them. This CDR3 is CSAGGGQPQHF. The DNA for the CDR3 is TGCAGTGCTGGGGGGGGTCAGCCCCAGCATTTT.

This chain uses TRBV30 with TRBJ1-1; D unresolved. V was clipped by 0 bases and J by 8 bases, with 16 bases between them. The CDR3 covers 14 residues. Germline assignment: CDR1 GTSNPN and CDR2 SVGIG (reference sequence). The CDR3 bases are TGTGCCTGGAGTGTAATTTTAGAATCCGGAGAAGCTTTCTTT. This gives the protein CAWSVILESGEAFF.

The chain uses TRBV27 and TRBJ1-6; D possibly corresponds to TRBD1 (6 bases). V was shortened by 5 bases and J by 7 bases, with 12 bases between the two germline ends. Germline assignment: CDR1 MNHEY and CDR2 SMNVEV (reference sequence). The CDR3 extends over 14 amino acids. DNA of the CDR3: TGTGCCAGCAGTGAACAGGGTGCGAATTCACCCCTCCACTTT. Amino acid sequence: CASSEQGANSPLHF.

The rearrangement uses TRBV7-2 and TRBJ2-4; 11 bases fit TRBD2. V gave up 5 bases and J gave up 6 bases; unmatched junction bases: 3. The germline V gene has CDR1 SGHTA and CDR2 FQGNSA. The CDR3 has 14 amino acids. The CDR3 DNA reads as TGTGCCAGCAGCCTTACTAGCGGGGGAAACATTCAGTACTTC. Amino acids: CASSLTSGGNIQYF.

The rearrangement uses TRBV5-5 and TRBJ1-6; D remains ambiguous. Trimming took 1 base from V and 8 from J, leaving 13 bases between them. The germline gives CDR1 SGHKS, CDR2 YYEKEE (reference sequence). The CDR3 is 15 amino acids. Here the CDR3 reads CASSLYLGGDSPLHF. As DNA, the CDR3 is TGTGCCAGCAGCTTGTATCTGGGCGGAGATTCACCCCTCCACTTT.

This chain uses TRBV9 with TRBJ2-1; 7 bases agree with TRBD1. The CDR3 loop spans 15 amino acids. The trim removed 2 bases at V and 4 bases at J, leaving 6 bases unmatched. CDR1 is SGDLS and CDR2 is YYNGEE in the germline V gene. The CDR3 spells CASSVQGGEYNEQFF. The DNA of the CDR3 is TGTGCCAGCAGCGTTCAAGGGGGCGAGTACAATGAGCAGTTCTTC.